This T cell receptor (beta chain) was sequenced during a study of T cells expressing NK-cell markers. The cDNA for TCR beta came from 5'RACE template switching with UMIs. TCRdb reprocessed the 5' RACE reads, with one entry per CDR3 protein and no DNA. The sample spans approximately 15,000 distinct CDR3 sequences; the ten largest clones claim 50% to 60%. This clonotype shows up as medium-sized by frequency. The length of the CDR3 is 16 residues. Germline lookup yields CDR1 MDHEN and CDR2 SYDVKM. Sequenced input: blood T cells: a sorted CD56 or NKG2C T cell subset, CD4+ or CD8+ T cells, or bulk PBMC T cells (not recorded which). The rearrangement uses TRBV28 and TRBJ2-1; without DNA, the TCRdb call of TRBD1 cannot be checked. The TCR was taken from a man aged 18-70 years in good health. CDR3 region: CASTDWGGPYFHEQFF. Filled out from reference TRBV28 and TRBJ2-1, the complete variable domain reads DVKVTQSSRYLVKRTGEKVFLECVQDMDHENMFWYRQDPGLGLRLIYFSYDVKMKEKGDIPEGYSVSREKKERFSLILESASTNQTSMYLCASTDWGGPYFHEQFFGPGTRLTVL.